This T cell receptor beta chain was profiled in a study of blood T cell repertoires in COVID-19 (dated by TCRdb to 2018 to 2021). Broadly, across the study: Samples from collaborators originated in the United States, Italy and Spain and spanned both the acute and convalescent phases of COVID-19. The repertoires were released in a freely available public database intended as a resource for research on the immune response to SARS-CoV-2. Samples came from the ongoing ImmuneRACE study (first 160 participants) plus 1,254 subjects from 6 global collaborators. Where HLA class I and class II types were available, the types were taken from metadata supplied by the sample provider, not from assay-based typing. The material from the prospective study consisted of cDNA or gDNA derived from T cells, B-cell-depleted T cells, or PBMCs. Deeply sampled blood TCRbeta repertoires from subjects exposed to, actively infected with, or recovered from COVID-19 were included in the dataset. A de-identified subject ID, COVID-19 status, age in years and sex were almost always included in the sample metadata. General study outcomes and caveats: The amount of clinical and demographic metadata varied by source and participant and was provided uncurated.

Of note for this clone: Which antigen it targets is not known. Base qualities were left out, and no much larger clone turns up one base away.

In the germline V gene, CDR1 corresponds to MDHEN and CDR2 to SYDVKM. V loses 7 bases at its end and J loses 7 bases; junction bases beyond the gene matches: 10. Including the terminal cysteine and phenylalanine, the CDR3 comprises 14 residues. Only the CDR3 part of the read is kept: 42 bases, read in frame from the first base. Whole blood was collected in K2EDTA tubes by collaborating institutions according to the institutions' own protocols. For TCRbeta analysis, collaborator samples were shipped as frozen whole blood, as isolated PBMCs, or as DNA extracted from either sample type. TCRbeta CDR3 regions were amplified from genomic DNA by means of the immunoSEQ Assay, a bias-controlled multiplex PCR. In the source study's methods: The number of nucleated cells in each sample was estimated from the amplification of reference gene primers within the assay. To quantify the absolute abundance of each unique TCRbeta CDR3 rearrangement, sequence reads were collapsed and filtered. For each sample, productive Simpson clonality was calculated by taking the square root of Simpson's diversity index across productive rearrangements. TCRdb stores this immuneACCESS table with in-frame sequences only. Part of the clones is absent; in the studies checked, under half of the shortfall reflects unresolved V genes, and no reason is known for the rest. The DNA was the basis for D and trimming; V, J and clone size are from that table. In all, the sample holds some 100,000 clones, and around four fifths of those were seen once. Roughly 15% of the sample comes from the top ten.

The sequenced sample was peripheral blood. The rearranged chain carries TRBV28 and TRBJ1-5, with 7 junctional bases fitting TRBD1. This sequence originates from a human donor in a cohort sampled during active COVID-19. The DNA is as follows: TGTGCCAGCACCCGGGAGGGGGCCGGGCAGCCCCAGCATTTT. It translates to CASTREGAGQPQHF.